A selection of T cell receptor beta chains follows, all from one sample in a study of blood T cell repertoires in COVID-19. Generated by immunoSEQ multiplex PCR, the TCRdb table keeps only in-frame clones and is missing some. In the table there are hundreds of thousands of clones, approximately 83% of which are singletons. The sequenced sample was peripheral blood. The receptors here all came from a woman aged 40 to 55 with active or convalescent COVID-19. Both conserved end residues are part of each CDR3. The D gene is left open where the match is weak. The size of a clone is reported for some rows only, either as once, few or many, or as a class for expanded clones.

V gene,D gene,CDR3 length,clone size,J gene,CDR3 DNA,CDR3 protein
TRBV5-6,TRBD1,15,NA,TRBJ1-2,TGTGCCAGCAGCTTATACAGGGGGGACGCTCGAGGCTACACCTTC,CASSLYRGDARGYTF
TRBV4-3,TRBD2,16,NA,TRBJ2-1,TGCGCCAGCAGCCAAGATCGGGGCGGGGGGGCTACTGAGCAGTTCTTC,CASSQDRGGGATEQFF
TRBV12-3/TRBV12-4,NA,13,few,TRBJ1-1,TGTGCCAGCAGTTCAACCAGGGACACTGAAGCTTTCTTT,CASSSTRDTEAFF
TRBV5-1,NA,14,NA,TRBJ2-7,TGCGCCAGGACAGAATCCCTTCAATACGGCGAGCAGTACTTC,CARTESLQYGEQYF
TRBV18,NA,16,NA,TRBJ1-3,TGTGCCAGCTCACCCGCCGGGACACTCTCTGGAAACACCATATATTTT,CASSPAGTLSGNTIYF
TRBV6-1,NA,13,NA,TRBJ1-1,TGTGCCAGCAGTGAAGTAGTCGGTGAGGGAGCTTTCTTT,CASSEVVGEGAFF
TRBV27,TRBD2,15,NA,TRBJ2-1,TGTGCCAGCAGTATCCAGCGGGGGGCCTACAATGAGCAGTTCTTC,CASSIQRGAYNEQFF
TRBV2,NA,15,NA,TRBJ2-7,TGTGCCAGCAGTGGGATAGGAGAAGGCTCTTACGAGCAGTACTTC,CASSGIGEGSYEQYF
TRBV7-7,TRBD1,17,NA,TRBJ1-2,TGTGCTAGCACCCGGCGGACAGGTACCAACTCTAACTATGGCTACACCTTC,CASTRRTGTNSNYGYTF
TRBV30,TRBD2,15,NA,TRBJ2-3,TGTGCCTGGAGTGGACTAGCGGGACGCACAGATACGCAGTATTTT,CAWSGLAGRTDTQYF
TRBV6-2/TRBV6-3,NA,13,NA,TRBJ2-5,TGTGCCAGCAGTTACTCGACAGCGGAGACCCAGTACTTC,CASSYSTAETQYF
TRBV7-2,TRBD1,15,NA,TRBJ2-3,TGTGCCAGCAGCTTAAATAGGGGACAGGGAAATACGCAGTATTTT,CASSLNRGQGNTQYF
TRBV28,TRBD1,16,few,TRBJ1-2,TGTGCCAGCAGTTTATTACTTCCCGACAGGGGAAATGGCTACACCTTC,CASSLLLPDRGNGYTF
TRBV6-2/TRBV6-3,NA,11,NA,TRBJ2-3,TGTGCCAGCAGTATAACAGATACGCAGTATTTT,CASSITDTQYF
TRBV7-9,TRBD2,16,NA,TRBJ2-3,TGTGCCAGCAGCCTGTGGCGGGGGTCTATCACAGATACGCAGTATTTT,CASSLWRGSITDTQYF
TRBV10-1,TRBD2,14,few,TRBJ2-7,TGCGCCCCGTACCCAGGGAGGGTCACCTACGAGCAGTACTTC,CAPYPGRVTYEQYF
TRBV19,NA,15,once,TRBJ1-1,TGTGCCAGTAGTACCGGAGGGCTTAGGAACACTGAAGCTTTCTTT,CASSTGGLRNTEAFF
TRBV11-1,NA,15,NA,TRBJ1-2,TGTGCCAGCAGCCAACCCTCCAGGACTCCAAATGGCTACACCTTC,CASSQPSRTPNGYTF
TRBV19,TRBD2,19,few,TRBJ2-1,TGTGCCAGTAGTTACCTCGGACTAGCGCGTTTCAGCTCCTACAATGAGCAGTTCTTC,CASSYLGLARFSSYNEQFF
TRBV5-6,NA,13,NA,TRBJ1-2,TGTGCCAGCAGCCTCACCGGGACATACGCCGACACCTTC,CASSLTGTYADTF
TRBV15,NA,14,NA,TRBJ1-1,TGTGCCACCAGCAGGGCTGACAGTAACACTGAAGCTTTCTTT,CATSRADSNTEAFF
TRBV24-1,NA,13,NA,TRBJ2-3,TGTGCCACCGGGCCAGGGGACACAGATACGCAGTATTTT,CATGPGDTDTQYF
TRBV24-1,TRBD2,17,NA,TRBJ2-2,TGTGCCACCAGTGACCAGGTAGCGGGGGATCTAACCGGGGAGCTGTTTTTT,CATSDQVAGDLTGELFF
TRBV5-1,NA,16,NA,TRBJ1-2,TGCGCCAGCAGCTTGGGTTCCCCCCTAGGAAACTATGGCTACACCTTC,CASSLGSPLGNYGYTF
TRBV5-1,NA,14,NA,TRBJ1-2,TGCGCCAGCAGCACCGGGACAACCAACTATGGCTACACCTTC,CASSTGTTNYGYTF
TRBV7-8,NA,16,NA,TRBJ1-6,TGTGTCAGCAGCTTAAGAGATTACCAGGGAGGGTCACCCCTCCACTTT,CVSSLRDYQGGSPLHF
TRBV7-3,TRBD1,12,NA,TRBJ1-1,TGTGCCAGCAGCGGTACGGGGACAGGGGTATTCTTT,CASSGTGTGVFF
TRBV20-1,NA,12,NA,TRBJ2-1,TGCAGTGCTAGTCCCAGGGCCAATGAGCAGTTCTTC,CSASPRANEQFF
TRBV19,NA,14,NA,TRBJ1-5,TGTGCCAGTCGAGACAGGCAAATCAATCAGCCCCAGCATTTT,CASRDRQINQPQHF
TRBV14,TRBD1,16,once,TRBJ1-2,TGTGCCAGCAGCCAAGAAATTGGGACAGGGTTCTATGGCTACACCTTC,CASSQEIGTGFYGYTF
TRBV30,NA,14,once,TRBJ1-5,TGTGCCTGGAGTCAAGGGGTGGGGAATCAGCCCCAGCATTTT,CAWSQGVGNQPQHF
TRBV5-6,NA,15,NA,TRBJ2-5,TGTGCCAGCACGGTACTCGACAGGCCGGGGGAGACCCAGTACTTC,CASTVLDRPGETQYF
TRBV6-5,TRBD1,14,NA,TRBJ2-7,TGTGCCAGCAGCCACACAGGGGGGTCCTACGAGCAGTACTTC,CASSHTGGSYEQYF
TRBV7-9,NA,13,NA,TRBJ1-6,TGTGCCAGCAGCTCCGGTGGTGGTTCACCCCTCCACTTT,CASSSGGGSPLHF
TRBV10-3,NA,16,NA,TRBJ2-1,TGTGCCATCAGTGCCCCCGTCCGCGGGAACATCAATGAGCAGTTCTTC,CAISAPVRGNINEQFF
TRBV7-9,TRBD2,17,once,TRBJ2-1,TGTGCCAGCAGCTTAAGACTAGCGGGAGGGGCCTACAATGAGCAGTTCTTC,CASSLRLAGGAYNEQFF
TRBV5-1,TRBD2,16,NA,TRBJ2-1,TGCGCCAGCAGCTTTCTTCCGGGGGGAATTTCGATTGAGCAGTTCTTC,CASSFLPGGISIEQFF
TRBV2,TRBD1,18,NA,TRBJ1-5,TGTGCCAGCACTCGAACCGGGACAGGGTCGGGGAGCAATCAGCCCCAGCATTTT,CASTRTGTGSGSNQPQHF
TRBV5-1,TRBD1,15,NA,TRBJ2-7,TGCGCCAGCAGCTTGGAGGGACAGGGGGCAGGTGAGCAGTACTTC,CASSLEGQGAGEQYF
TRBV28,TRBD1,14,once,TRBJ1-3,TGTGCCACCGTCACCGGGACAGGGGCAAACACCATATATTTT,CATVTGTGANTIYF
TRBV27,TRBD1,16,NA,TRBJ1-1,TGTGCCAGCAGTTTACGCCTCGACAGGGGAGGGGCTGAAGCTTTCTTT,CASSLRLDRGGAEAFF
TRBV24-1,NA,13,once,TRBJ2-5,TGTGCCACCAGTGGAGAATTTCAAGAGACCCAGTACTTC,CATSGEFQETQYF
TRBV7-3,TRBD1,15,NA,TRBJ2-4,TGTGCCAGCAGCTCCATCGGTCGACAGGGAAACATTCAGTACTTC,CASSSIGRQGNIQYF
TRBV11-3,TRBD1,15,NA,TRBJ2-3,TGTGCCAGCAGCTTGGGACAGTCTAGCACAGATACGCAGTATTTT,CASSLGQSSTDTQYF
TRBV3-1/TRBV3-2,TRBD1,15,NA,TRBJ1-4,TGTGCCAGCAGCCAGCGACAGGGGGGGAGTGAAAAACTGTTTTTT,CASSQRQGGSEKLFF
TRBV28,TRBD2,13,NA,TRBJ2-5,TGTGCCAGCAGAGGGACTAGCGGGGGGACCCAGTACTTC,CASRGTSGGTQYF
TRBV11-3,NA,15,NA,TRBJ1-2,TGTGCCAGCAGCTTATCCGGGGGGGCTAACTATGGCTACACCTTC,CASSLSGGANYGYTF
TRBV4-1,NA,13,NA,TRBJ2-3,TGCGCCAGCAGCCAAGAGAGGGCAGATACGCAGTATTTT,CASSQERADTQYF
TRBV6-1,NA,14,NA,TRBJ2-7,TGTGCCAGCAGTGAAGGGAGAACCTCCTACGAGCAGTACTTC,CASSEGRTSYEQYF